This T cell receptor beta chain was captured in a study of blood T cell repertoires in COVID-19. Study-level information: The United States, Italy and Spain supplied acute and convalescent COVID-19 samples.

Note on this clone: Other DNA sequences of this sample code for an identical CDR3.

The authors' processing: Reference gene primer amplification gave nucleated cell count estimates. Profiled with immunoSEQ multiplex PCR; TCRdb holds only in-frame clones, not every one. The V and J calls and the clone size are those of that table, but D and trimming were determined from the DNA. The table records approximately 120,000 clones, more than 80% of them present only once. The CDR3 consists of 16 residues. Germline V gene data show CDR1 as MNHEY and CDR2 as SVGAGI. V shed 0 bases, J shed 1 base, and the junction held 4 bases outside the gene matches. The sequence was obtained from a human donor in a cohort sampled during active COVID-19. The gene calls are TRBV6-5 and TRBJ2-5, with 8 nucleotides matching TRBD2. What was sequenced was peripheral blood. This CDR3 is CASSYSTGGGQETQYF. For the CDR3, the DNA is TGTGCCAGCAGTTACTCGACGGGGGGGGGCCAAGAGACCCAGTACTTC.